The TCR beta chain described here comes from a study of glioma-infiltrating T cells after dendritic cell vaccination. Study in general: Between the early 2000s and the early 2010s, patients got autologous tumor lysate-pulsed dendritic cell vaccines. Dendritic cell vaccine was injected intradermally three times, biweekly. Study results and limitations: Higher TCR clonality did not directly relate to longer survival. Patients with more pretreatment TILs had longer time to progression and survival.

Here immunoSEQ multiplex PCR was the method, and the copy in TCRdb shows in-frame clones only, minus some. Of 85,000 to 100,000 clones listed, 85% are singletons. Concerning this clone itself: Its specificity is not known.

Time point given: after dendritic cell vaccination, including at tumor progression/relapse. V gave up 5 bases and J gave up 6 bases, with 16 bases separating them. The CDR3 loop spans 14 amino acids. Germline CDR1 and CDR2: SEHNR and FQNEAQ (reference sequence). Sequencing used blood, obtained after dendritic cell vaccination. The clonotype originates from a human donor with glioblastoma. The chain combines TRBV7-9 with TRBJ1-1, with a weak D call TRBD1 (6 bases). The CDR3 DNA is TGTGCCAGCAGCAGGGGGGGTGGGATGTCTGAAGCTTTCTTT. Amino acids: CASSRGGGMSEAFF.